The clone carrying this T cell receptor (beta chain) was seen once. V lost 6 bases to trimming and J lost 0 bases; unmatched junction nucleotides: 7. The CDR3 loop spans 16 amino acids. CDR1 is LNHDA and CDR2 is SQIVND in the germline V gene (reference sequence). This entry is derived from a study of blood T cell repertoires in COVID-19. Study background: COVID-19 samples collected from the United States, Italy and Spain covered acute and convalescent phases. PBMCs, B-cell-depleted T cells, or T cells were the source of the cDNA or gDNA that made up the material.

Under the authors' procedure: Reference gene primers were amplified, and this amplification served to estimate nucleated cell counts. Clones were sequenced by immunoSEQ multiplex PCR, and TCRdb holds only the in-frame ones, with some missing. The V and J calls and the clone size are those of that table, but D and trimming were determined from the DNA. The sample shows 50,000 to 60,000 clones, around 90% of them seen only once. The chain employs TRBV19 and TRBJ1-5; the match to TRBD1 covers 8 bases. The TCR originated in a human donor with active COVID-19. The donor label of this sample is uncertain. Sequences were obtained from peripheral blood. The CDR3 sequence: CASRGRGRLSNQPQHF. CDR3 nucleotides: TGTGCCAGTAGGGGCAGGGGGCGCCTTAGCAATCAGCCCCAGCATTTT.